This T cell receptor (beta chain) was observed in a study of shared clonotypes between healthy human individuals. Whole-study results and caveats: About 5% was the fraction of naive CD4 clonotypes found shared across four donors.

Source study methods: Junction-only sequences produced by ImmunoSEQ had no quality scores, so filtering differed. Clones were read by immunoSEQ multiplex PCR, and TCRdb kept only the in-frame ones, dropping some. That table supplies the V and J calls and clone size; D and trimming were determined from the DNA. The sample includes about 2 million clones, 85% to 95% of them seen just once. The germline CDR1 and CDR2 sequences are SEHNR and FQNEAQ (reference sequence). The CDR3 length is 15 residues. The ends were cut back, 4 bases at V and 8 bases at J, with 18 bases in the middle. Remarks on this clone: The antigen is undetermined.

Selected positively for CCR7 and CD45RO-negative, naive CD8 cells excluded terminally differentiated effector memory CD45RA+ cells. Sequenced: naive CD8+ T cells sorted from blood. The sequence derives from a man between 18 and 29 years old in good health. This chain joins TRBV7-9 and TRBJ2-4, with D tentatively TRBD2 (5 bases). As DNA, the CDR3 is TGTGCCAGCAGCTCACCGGACTCCGACGGGCACATTCAGTACTTC. Its protein product is CASSSPDSDGHIQYF.